The next 5 T cell receptor beta chains were all read from a single sample in a study of cytomegalovirus exposure and HLA in healthy donors. PCR used 60 Vbeta primers and 13 Jbeta primers. Repertoires were generated with immunoSEQ multiplex PCR, while TCRdb's copy carries only in-frame clones and drops some. The sample contains some 110,000 clones, more than 60% of which appear only once. The sequenced sample consisted of PBMCs. The source is a man between 25 and 39 years old in good health and CMV-seronegative.

This clone was detected only once. The CDR3 loop is CASSRDRGDGYTF. The CDR3 DNA is TGTGCCAGCAGTCGGGACAGGGGTGATGGCTACACCTTC. V gene TRBV28 combines with J gene TRBJ1-2, with 10 positions matching TRBD1. The V and J ends lost 5 bases and 6 bases, in that order; junction bases with no gene match: 3. From germline, CDR1 is MDHEN and CDR2 SYDVKM. The CDR3 has 13 residues.

The chain joins TRBV2 to TRBJ2-5; D is undetermined. Germline CDR1 is SNHLY and CDR2 is FYNNEI. The CDR3 is 10 residues long. Trimming pared 10 bases from V and 2 bases from J, leaving 5 bases between. CDR3 in DNA: TGTGCCACCCAACAAGAGACCCAGTACTTC. Translating it yields CATQQETQYF.

This chain links TRBV6-6 with TRBJ1-3; D gene ambiguous. Germline assignment: CDR1 MNHNY and CDR2 SVGAGI (reference sequence). This CDR3 spans 14 amino acids. Trimming stripped 6 bases from V and 0 bases from J, with 9 bases between. CDR3 nucleotide sequence: TGTGCCAGCAGCCCCGGGATCTCTGGAAACACCATATATTTT. Its protein product is CASSPGISGNTIYF.

The rearrangement joins TRBV5-4 to TRBJ2-5, with D possibly TRBD1 on 5 matching bases. The length of the CDR3 is 15 residues. Germline loops: CDR1 SGHNT, CDR2 YYREEE (reference sequence). The V gene lost 1 base and the J gene lost 5 bases, with 15 bases spanning the gap. The CDR3 nucleotides are TGTGCCAGCAGCTTGAGGTTAGGGGATGGGGAGACCCAGTACTTC. Its translation: CASSLRLGDGETQYF.

The chain combines TRBV9 with TRBJ2-1, with D tentatively TRBD2 (5 bases). Deletions cut 0 bases from V and 9 bases from J, with 19 bases between. CDR3 size: 16 residues. The V gene's germline CDR1 is SGDLS and CDR2 YYNGEE. CDR3 sequence reads: CASSVAPEATWGEQFF. The CDR3 DNA reads as TGTGCCAGCAGCGTAGCCCCGGAGGCTACCTGGGGTGAGCAGTTCTTC.